The 17 T cell receptor beta chains below were found in one sample sequenced in a study of CD8 T cells in ankylosing spondylitis. The antigens for these receptors are not known. Study conclusions and caveats: A motif of roughly eight highly homologous TCR beta variants was seen as apparently characteristic of ankylosing spondylitis blood.

TCRdb redid the calling of the 5' RACE reads with MiXCR, one entry per CDR3 protein. The table shows over 400,000 distinct CDR3 sequences, with 25% to 30% occurring only once. The sequenced material came from blood, either unsorted or a sorted T cell fraction (not recorded which). The receptors shown here come from a male donor with ankylosing spondylitis.

In this sample, this clonotype turned up a few times. This sequence joins TRBV12-5 and TRBJ2-2; weak D call: TRBD2 (6 bases). V lost 7 bases, J lost 5 bases, and 20 bases lay in between. CDR1 is LGHNT and CDR2 is FRNRAP in the germline V gene. This CDR3 comprises 16 residues. The DNA of the CDR3 is TGTGCTAGTGCCCCCGGGGGTCTAACTGGGACCGGGGAGCTGTTTTTT. Translation: CASAPGGLTGTGELFF.

The chain combines TRBV20-1 with TRBJ2-1; TRBD2 matches 10 bases. The germline V gene encodes CDR1 DFQATT and CDR2 SNEGSKA (reference sequence). The trim removed 3 bases at V and 5 bases at J, leaving 7 bases unmatched. This CDR3 region has 15 residues. The CDR3 is CSASSLAGDHNEQFF. For the CDR3, the DNA is TGCAGTGCTAGTAGCCTAGCGGGAGACCACAATGAGCAGTTCTTC.

This clonotype was seen more than once but under ten times. The rearrangement links TRBV24-1 to TRBJ2-5, with 9 bases aligning to TRBD1. V shed 5 bases, J shed 7 bases, and the junction held 1 base outside the gene matches. Germline values: CDR1 KGHDR, CDR2 SFDVKD. The CDR3 length is 12 residues. CDR3 nucleotides: TGTGCCACCAGTGTACAGGGGGCGACCCAGTACTTC. Translated: CATSVQGATQYF.

This chain connects TRBV6-1 to TRBJ2-7; TRBD1 matches at 8 bases. Germline-derived CDR1 and CDR2 are MNHNS and SASEGT. The CDR3 totals 15 residues. Unmatched junction bases numbered 9, after V lost 4 bases and J lost 4 bases. The CDR3 is CASSGPGTGSYEQYV. DNA of the CDR3: TGTGCCAGCAGTGGTCCCGGGACAGGCTCATACGAGCAGTACGTC.

V usage is TRBV28 and J usage is TRBJ1-3, with D hard to call. V dropped 4 bases and J dropped 10 bases, with 20 bases sitting between them. Per germline, CDR1 MDHEN and CDR2 SYDVKM. CDR3 length: 15 amino acids. CDR3 coding DNA: TGTGCCAGCAGTTCCCCGGGGTTTAACAGACATACCATATATTTT. Translating it yields CASSSPGFNRHTIYF. The variable domain in full, completed from reference TRBV28 and TRBJ1-3, reads DVKVTQSSRYLVKRTGEKVFLECVQDMDHENMFWYRQDPGLGLRLIYFSYDVKMKEKGDIPEGYSVSREKKERFSLILESASTNQTSMYLCASSSPGFNRHTIYFGEGSWLTVV.

This clonotype was observed a handful of times. The rearrangement uses TRBV5-6 and TRBJ2-7; weak D call: TRBD2 (5 bases). This CDR3 comprises 13 residues. CDR1 is SGHDT and CDR2 is YYEEEE in the germline V gene. V was cut by 0 bases and J by 7 bases, with 11 bases left in between. CDR3 sequence: CASSLVSGGEQYV. The CDR3 coding sequence is TGTGCCAGCAGCTTGGTATCTGGAGGAGAGCAGTACGTC.

The genes are TRBV29-1 and TRBJ1-4; D might be TRBD1 (6 bases). Between the trimmed V and J ends, which lost 8 bases and 6 bases, there was a span of 13 bases. This CDR3 has 12 residues. Germline assignment: CDR1 SQVTM and CDR2 ANQGSEA. The CDR3 loop is CSTQGSDEKLFF. The CDR3 nucleotides read TGCAGCACCCAGGGGTCCGATGAAAAACTGTTTTTT.

This clonotype was counted only a few times. V usage is TRBV3-1 and J usage is TRBJ2-5; 9 nucleotides agree with TRBD2. The CDR3 has 16 residues. The V segment lost 4 bases and the J segment 7 bases; nucleotides outside the gene matches: 13. Germline assignment: CDR1 LGHDT and CDR2 YNNKEL (reference sequence). The CDR3 DNA sequence: TGTGCCAGCAGCCCTTCAGCGGGAGGAACCATCGGGACCCAGTACTTC. This gives the protein CASSPSAGGTIGTQYF.

The V gene is TRBV20-1, the J gene TRBJ1-6; no reliable D call. V lost 2 bases, J lost 8 bases, and 13 bases lay in between. The germline V gene encodes CDR1 DFQATT and CDR2 SNEGSKA (reference sequence). This CDR3 is built from 14 residues. The CDR3 nucleotides read TGCAGTGCTAGACCGGGAACCGGGGATTCACCCCTCCACTTT. It encodes CSARPGTGDSPLHF.

As for this clonotype: One end of the junction does not line up with germline, which may come from a read error. CDR3 protein: CASITGNTEASF. CDR3 nucleotide sequence: TGTGCCAGCATTACAGGGAACACTGAAGCTTCCTTT. The V and J genes are TRBV28 and TRBJ1-1; weak D call: TRBD1 (6 bases). The CDR3 has 12 amino acids. Germline V CDR1 and CDR2: MDHEN, SYDVKM.

The J gene is TRBJ2-7, the V gene TRBV6-1, with TRBD2 as a possible D gene (5 bases). Germline CDR1 and CDR2: MNHNS and SASEGT. CDR3 size: 14 residues. Trimming stripped 9 bases from V and 4 bases from J, with 19 bases between. The CDR3 DNA follows: TGTGCCAGAGAGACTTCTAAGCGGCGGTACGAGCAGTACGTC. Protein product: CARETSKRRYEQYV.

The V and J genes are TRBV6-1 and TRBJ1-1; D ambiguous. Trimming took off 7 bases at V and 0 bases at J, with 9 bases between the two ends. Germline loops: CDR1 MNHNS, CDR2 SASEGT. CDR3 length: 13 residues. CDR3 amino acids: CASIESLNTEAFF. CDR3 nucleotides: TGTGCCAGCATCGAGAGCCTGAACACTGAAGCTTTCTTT.

This clonotype has a handful of counts. This sequence joins TRBV24-1 and TRBJ2-1; 7 positions match TRBD2. CDR1 and CDR2 from the germline V gene are KGHDR and SFDVKD. J was trimmed by 10 bases and V by 9 bases; bases with no gene match: 14. CDR3 length: 14 amino acids. The CDR3 DNA reads TGTGCCACCCATACTGGGATTAGGGGAGGGGAGCAGTTCTTC. Its protein product is CATHTGIRGGEQFF.

This clonotype was counted a few times. V gene TRBV12-3 or TRBV12-4 combines with J gene TRBJ1-5, with 10 bases fitting TRBD1. The ends lost 5 bases at V and 4 bases at J; junction bases unmatched: 5. This CDR3 region has 15 residues. CDR3 DNA sequence: TGTGCCAGCAGTCACGACAGGGGGCGTAATCAGCCCCAGCATTTT. It translates to CASSHDRGRNQPQHF.

This clonotype was observed many times. The chain recombines TRBV5-1 with TRBJ2-1, with 8 bases matching TRBD1. The ends lost 2 bases at V and 6 bases at J; junction bases unmatched: 1. Germline V lookup: CDR1 SGHRS, CDR2 YFSETQ. This CDR3 is 13 amino acids long. CDR3 bases: TGCGCCAGCAGCTTCGGGACAGGCAATGAGCAGTTCTTC. Its protein is CASSFGTGNEQFF.

This clonotype was counted at least ten times. The chain uses TRBV29-1 and TRBJ1-1; D perhaps matches TRBD1 (6 bases). V lost 2 bases and J lost 1, with 11 bases in between. In germline, CDR1 is SQVTM, CDR2 ANQGSEA. The CDR3 spans 14 residues. CDR3 bases: TGCAGCGTTGAAAGGGGGACATCGAACACTGAAGCTTTCTTT. As protein: CSVERGTSNTEAFF.

This clonotype turned up a few times. The chain carries TRBV29-1 and TRBJ1-2; 7 bases match TRBD1. This CDR3 region has 11 residues. After removal of 4 bases from V and 4 bases from J, the junction contained 0 bases not matched to a gene. Germline CDR1 and CDR2: SQVTM and ANQGSEA. Here the CDR3 reads CSVGDSYGYTF. The CDR3, as DNA: TGCAGCGTTGGGGACAGCTATGGCTACACCTTC.